Each of the 20 T cell receptor beta chains below was sequenced from the same sample in a study of CD8+ T cells in alopecia areata. Sample treatment: oral pan-JAK inhibitor, 5-10 mg twice daily. Following extraction, RNA underwent reverse transcription to cDNA, which served as the sequencing template. Libraries were prepared by immunoSEQ multiplex PCR; TCRdb keeps only in-frame clonotypes and omits some of them. Seen here are about 200,000 clones, 64% observed once, and the top ten hold around 4.2%. The sequenced sample was CD4+ T cells sorted from blood, obtained at week 4, from a patient treated with tofacitinib. These receptors originate from a human donor with alopecia areata.

The rearrangement links TRBV5-4 to TRBJ2-7; D may be TRBD1 (6 bases). V was shortened by 5 bases and J by 5 bases, with 14 bases between the two germline ends. The CDR3 totals 13 residues. Looked up from germline, CDR1 is SGHNT and CDR2 is YYREEE (reference sequence). The CDR3 here is CASSNIGGDEQYF. CDR3 in DNA: TGTGCCAGCAGTAACATTGGGGGCGACGAGCAGTACTTC.

The gene calls are TRBV29-1 and TRBJ2-7; a weak D match, TRBD1 (5 bases). V lost 5 bases and J lost 0, with 14 bases in between. CDR3 length equals 14 residues. Looked up from germline, CDR1 is SQVTM and CDR2 is ANQGSEA. The CDR3 loop reads CSVRGDSSSYEQYF. CDR3 in DNA: TGCAGCGTTCGAGGCGACAGCAGCTCCTACGAGCAGTACTTC.

The table lists this clone with many counts. The sample holds other DNA sequences that translate to the same CDR3. The chain uses TRBV7-9 and TRBJ1-5, with TRBD1 matching 8 bases. With V trimmed by 1 base and J by 7 bases, 3 bases remained unmatched. Germline lookup yields CDR1 SEHNR and CDR2 FQNEAQ (reference sequence). CDR3 length: 14 residues. In DNA, the CDR3 is TGTGCCAGCAGCTTAGGGACAGGGAACCAGCCCCAGCATTTT. Translation gives CASSLGTGNQPQHF.

The V gene is TRBV5-4, the J gene TRBJ2-7; D is uncertain. Trimming removed 0 bases from V and 6 bases from J, with 7 bases in between. The V gene's germline CDR1 is SGHNT and CDR2 YYREEE (reference sequence). This CDR3 comprises 12 residues. CDR3 sequence: CASSLVPGEQYF. The CDR3 bases are TGTGCCAGCAGCTTGGTTCCGGGCGAGCAGTACTTC.

The rearrangement uses TRBV30 and TRBJ1-6, with D possibly matching TRBD1 (6 bases). The CDR3 runs to 15 residues. V dropped 3 bases and J dropped 13 bases, with 22 bases sitting between them. CDR1 and CDR2 from the germline V gene are GTSNPN and SVGIG (reference sequence). CDR3 sequence reads: CAWRGTGSEVGPLHF. The CDR3 coding sequence is TGTGCCTGGAGGGGAACAGGGTCCGAGGTGGGTCCCCTCCACTTT.

This clone was recorded once. The chain joins TRBV7-9 to TRBJ2-7; no firm D call. V gave up 5 bases and J gave up 1 base, with 12 bases separating them. The CDR3 contains 14 residues. The germline gives CDR1 SEHNR, CDR2 FQNEAQ (reference sequence). CDR3 amino acids: CASSPVDGSYEQYF. CDR3 nucleotides: TGTGCCAGCAGCCCGGTGGACGGTTCCTACGAGCAGTACTTC.

The chain has TRBV28 and TRBJ1-2, with D hard to call. Germline V gene sequence: CDR1 MDHEN, CDR2 SYDVKM. V lost 6 bases, J lost 4 bases, and 9 bases lay in between. The CDR3 is 12 residues long. Here the CDR3 DNA reads TGTGCCAGCAGCAAGAGCTCCTATGGCTACACCTTC. Its translation: CASSKSSYGYTF.

This chain connects TRBV4-3 to TRBJ1-2, with 11 bases matching TRBD1. This CDR3 has 15 residues. The V segment lost 3 bases and the J segment 10 bases; nucleotides outside the gene matches: 10. Germline loops: CDR1 LGHNA, CDR2 YSLEER. The CDR3 DNA sequence: TGCGCCAGCAGCCAGGACAGGGGGCCCTTGGGGGTCTACACCTTC. This encodes CASSQDRGPLGVYTF.

The chain carries TRBV7-9 and TRBJ1-2; D unclear. The germline V and J ends were trimmed by 5 bases and 3 bases, with 7 bases remaining between them. This CDR3 is built from 12 residues. Germline V gives CDR1 SEHNR, CDR2 FQNEAQ (reference sequence). The CDR3 loop reads CASSPPDYGYTF. In DNA, the CDR3 is TGTGCCAGCAGCCCTCCGGACTATGGCTACACCTTC.

V is TRBV30 and J is TRBJ2-1; 8 bases are a match to TRBD2. CDR3 length equals 16 residues. V lost 1 base to trimming and J lost 7 bases; unmatched junction nucleotides: 12. CDR1 GTSNPN and CDR2 SVGIG come from the germline V gene (reference sequence). CDR3 bases: TGTGCCTGGAGTGCCCCGGAAGCGGGGGCCAGAAATGAGCAGTTCTTC. This encodes CAWSAPEAGARNEQFF.

This clone has only a few counts. The genes are TRBV5-4 and TRBJ2-1; 8 nucleotides agree with TRBD1. The ends lost 4 bases at V and 5 bases at J; junction bases unmatched: 2. The CDR3 totals 13 residues. Germline CDR1 and CDR2: SGHNT and YYREEE (reference sequence). The CDR3 loop is CASSTTGDNEQFF. The CDR3 DNA follows: TGTGCCAGCAGCACGACAGGGGACAATGAGCAGTTCTTC. The full variable domain, completed using reference TRBV5-4 and TRBJ2-1, is ETGVTQSPTHLIKTRGQQVTLRCSSQSGHNTVSWYQQALGQGPQFIFQYYREEENGRGNFPPRFSGLQFPNYSSELNVNALELDDSALYLCASSTTGDNEQFFGPGTRLTVL.

The J gene is TRBJ2-7, the V gene TRBV5-1; D possibly corresponds to TRBD2 (5 bases). Looked up from germline, CDR1 is SGHRS and CDR2 is YFSETQ. Trimming removed 2 bases from V and 4 bases from J, with 16 bases in between. The CDR3 extends over 15 amino acids. CDR3 sequence: CASSFSFEGVYEQYF. The CDR3 bases are TGCGCCAGCAGCTTCTCCTTCGAGGGCGTTTACGAGCAGTACTTC. The variable domain in full, completed from reference TRBV5-1 and TRBJ2-7, reads KAGVTQTPRYLIKTRGQQVTLSCSPISGHRSVSWYQQTPGQGLQFLFEYFSETQRNKGNFPGRFSGRQFSNSRSEMNVSTLELGDSALYLCASSFSFEGVYEQYFGPGTRLTVT.

The chain carries TRBV6-1 and TRBJ1-2; TRBD1 is a possible D gene (5 bases). Germline-derived CDR1 and CDR2 are MNHNS and SASEGT. CDR3 size: 15 residues. Trimming took 0 bases from V and 4 from J, leaving 12 bases between them. As DNA, the CDR3 is TGTGCCAGCAGTGAAGCGTCGGGGGGTCCCTATGGCTACACCTTC. Translated: CASSEASGGPYGYTF.

The chain is built from TRBV29-1 and TRBJ2-1; D might be TRBD1 (9 bases). V was pared by 7 bases and J by 7 bases, with 23 bases between. The CDR3 consists of 15 residues. Germline values: CDR1 SQVTM, CDR2 ANQGSEA. The CDR3 DNA sequence: TGCAGCGCCACACTTGGCGGGGGGACAGGGAATGAGCAGTTCTTC. Protein: CSATLGGGTGNEQFF.

The chain links TRBV1 to TRBJ1-2; the DNA was not used to check the table's D call, TRBD1. TRBV1 is given as a pseudogene. This CDR3 contains 11 residues. The CDR3 reads CTSSPDRYTEF. CDR3 DNA sequence: TGCACCAGCAGCCCCGACAGGTACACGGAATTC.

This clone has just one count. The chain couples TRBV7-2 to TRBJ2-3; 10 bases align to TRBD1. The length of the CDR3 is 16 residues. The junction had 4 bases not matched to a gene; V was cut back by 1 base and J by 3 bases. The germline V gene encodes CDR1 SGHTA and CDR2 FQGNSA. In nucleotides, the CDR3 is TGTGCCAGCAGCTTAGGAGGACAGGGGGAAACAGATACGCAGTATTTT. Amino acid sequence: CASSLGGQGETDTQYF.

The chain is built from TRBV20-1 and TRBJ2-3; D is uncertain. Germline CDR1 DFQATT, CDR2 SNEGSKA (reference sequence). The CDR3 length is 11 residues. Trimming cost V 5 bases and J 4 bases, with 7 bases left between them. The CDR3 coding sequence is TGCAGTGCTGGTAGGGCAGATACGCAGTATTTT. It is translated as CSAGRADTQYF.

This clone showed up just a few times. The chain uses TRBV4-3 and TRBJ1-6; D is unresolved. The CDR3 loop spans 14 amino acids. V lost 0 bases and J 7 bases, leaving 7 bases between the germline ends. CDR1 and CDR2 from the germline V gene are LGHNA and YSLEER. CDR3 coding DNA: TGCGCCAGCAGCCAAGAAGGGCACAATTCACCCCTCCACTTT. This translates into CASSQEGHNSPLHF.

This chain connects TRBV30 to TRBJ2-4, with TRBD1 identical over 9 bases. Germline CDR1 reads GTSNPN; CDR2 reads SVGIG (reference sequence). The CDR3 runs to 14 residues. The V gene end was trimmed by 4 bases and the J gene end by 3 bases; junction bases not matched to a gene: 4. The chain's CDR3 is CAWTRTGVKNIQYF. The CDR3 DNA is TGTGCCTGGACTCGGACAGGGGTCAAAAACATTCAGTACTTC.

V gene TRBV6-5 combines with J gene TRBJ2-7; the D gene is possibly TRBD2 (6 bases). V was cut by 0 bases and J by 4 bases, with 10 bases left in between. The germline V gene has CDR1 MNHEY and CDR2 SVGAGI. The CDR3 contains 14 residues. CDR3 coding DNA: TGTGCCAGCAGTTACTCCGACGGGGGATACGAGCAGTACTTC. It yields the protein CASSYSDGGYEQYF.